This T cell receptor (beta chain) was identified in a study of blood T cells in healthy people across ages. Study results and limitations: Long-lived and aged donors differed, with more naive CD4+ cells and higher diversity in the long-lived. It was held that diversity estimates obtained from one million T cells represented underestimates. Roughly linearly, TCR beta diversity per million T cells fell as age increased.

Then a second PCR, running roughly 6 to 12 cycles, was carried out with a sample-barcoded 5' primer and a J-beta primer mix. Per-sample output comprised a minimum of 2.5 million paired-end reads containing CDR3. TCRdb analysed the 5' RACE reads with MiXCR anew, one entry per CDR3 protein. The data hold some 1.5 million distinct CDR3 sequences, with approximately 42% observed a single time. This CDR3 spans 14 amino acids. Trimming stripped 3 bases from V and 3 bases from J, with 8 bases between. Comments on this clonotype: Its cognate antigen is unknown.

The chain has TRBV12-3 or TRBV12-4 and TRBJ1-4; no definite D call. The sequenced sample consisted of blood. This TCR came from a young woman in good health. The DNA for the CDR3 is TGTGCCAGCAGTTTCGGTATCGCTAATGAAAAACTGTTTTTT. Translating it yields CASSFGIANEKLFF.